Each of the 29 T cell receptor beta chains below was sequenced from the same sample in a study of blood T cell repertoires in COVID-19. Profiled with immunoSEQ multiplex PCR; TCRdb holds only in-frame clones, not every one. The data show 280,000 or so clones, about nine tenths seen once. The sequenced material came from peripheral blood. These TCRs come from a woman in her sixties or seventies with acute or convalescent COVID-19.

This chain connects TRBV6-2 or TRBV6-3 to TRBJ2-1; TRBD2 is a possible D gene (5 bases). Deletions cut 2 bases from V and 4 bases from J, with 27 bases between. Per the germline V gene, CDR1 is MNHEY and CDR2 is SVGEGT. CDR3 length: 20 residues. Here the CDR3 reads CASSYPTPGPGAGSYNEQFF. Written as DNA, the CDR3 is TGTGCCAGCAGTTACCCTACCCCTGGGCCCGGCGCGGGTTCTTACAATGAGCAGTTCTTC.

This chain uses TRBV19 with TRBJ1-5; D unresolved. The CDR3 runs to 15 residues. In germline, CDR1 is LNHDA, CDR2 SQIVND (reference sequence). Trimming shortened V by 6 bases and J by 2 bases, and 14 bases separated the two germline ends. In DNA form, the CDR3 reads TGTGCCAGTAGCGATCGGTTAATTGGCAATCAGCCCCAGCATTTT. Its translation is CASSDRLIGNQPQHF.

This clone was detected only a few times. This sample includes further DNA sequences coding for the same CDR3. The CDR3 region is CASSQDRGYEQYF. CDR3 nucleotides: TGCGCCAGCAGCCAAGATAGGGGCTACGAGCAGTACTTC. The V call is TRBV4-3, the J call TRBJ2-7; D is possibly TRBD1 (5 bases). The CDR3 loop spans 13 amino acids. CDR1 is LGHNA and CDR2 is YSLEER in the germline V gene. Deletions cut 0 bases from V and 3 bases from J, with 6 bases between.

V is TRBV6-5 and J is TRBJ1-2, with 10 nucleotides matching TRBD1. The germline V gene has CDR1 MNHEY and CDR2 SVGAGI. J lost 4 bases, V lost 0 bases, and 2 bases had no gene match. The CDR3 is made up of 15 amino acids. CDR3 loop: CASSYSGQGTYGYTF. The CDR3 DNA reads TGTGCCAGCAGTTACTCGGGACAGGGGACCTATGGCTACACCTTC.

This sequence joins TRBV24-1 and TRBJ2-5; 7 bases are shared with TRBD2. The CDR3 length is 13 residues. V dropped 9 bases and J dropped 2; count of bases not matched to a gene: 5. Germline V gene sequence: CDR1 KGHDR, CDR2 SFDVKD. CDR3 residues: CATDGGGQETQYF. The CDR3, as DNA: TGTGCCACCGATGGGGGAGGGCAAGAGACCCAGTACTTC.

This chain uses TRBV4-1 with TRBJ2-7; D is undetermined. There are 13 residues in the CDR3. V was cut by 1 base and J by 4 bases, with 8 bases left in between. CDR1 is MGHRA and CDR2 is YSYEKL in the germline V gene. Written as DNA, the CDR3 is TGCGCCAGCAGCCAAGCCCTCCTTTACGAGCAGTACTTC. Amino acids: CASSQALLYEQYF.

This clone is a singleton in its sample. This chain uses TRBV4-2 with TRBJ2-1; 10 bases align to TRBD2. The junction had 3 bases not matched to a gene; V was cut back by 0 bases and J by 4 bases. CDR3 size: 16 residues. Germline V gene lookup returns CDR1 LGHNA and CDR2 YNFKEQ. The CDR3 coding sequence is TGTGCCAGCAGCCAAGATGTAGCGGGGGGTTACAATGAGCAGTTCTTC. This translates into CASSQDVAGGYNEQFF.

The V gene is TRBV7-3, the J gene TRBJ2-2; no definite D call. The CDR3 contains 13 residues. V lost 5 bases and J lost 8, with 12 bases in between. In germline, CDR1 is SGHTA, CDR2 FQGTGA. In DNA, the CDR3 is TGTGCCAGCAGCGCCGAGTGGGCAGGGGAGCTGTTTTTT. Protein: CASSAEWAGELFF.

J is TRBJ2-7 and V is TRBV18; 7 bases are a match to TRBD2. The ends lost 6 bases at V and 4 bases at J; junction bases unmatched: 9. In germline, CDR1 is KGHSH, CDR2 LQKENI. This CDR3 is built from 14 residues. The CDR3 loop is CASSRTSGVYEQYF. For the CDR3, the DNA is TGTGCCAGCTCCCGCACGAGCGGGGTTTACGAGCAGTACTTC.

CDR3 in DNA: TGTGCCAGCAGTAAAATCGCAGGGGGCACGGGAGATACGCAGTATTTT. Amino acids: CASSKIAGGTGDTQYF. J is TRBJ2-3 and V is TRBV2; 8 bases fit TRBD1. The germline CDR1 and CDR2 sequences are SNHLY and FYNNEI. V was clipped by 5 bases and J by 5 bases; unmatched bases: 12. This CDR3 region has 16 residues. Variable domain in full (rest from reference TRBV2 and TRBJ2-3): EPEVTQTPSHQVTQMGQEVILRCVPISNHLYFYWYRQILGQKVEFLVSFYNNEISEKSEIFDDQFSVERPDGSNFTLKIRSTKLEDSAMYFCASSKIAGGTGDTQYFGPGTRLTVL.

The chain carries TRBV27 and TRBJ1-2; D gene ambiguous. V was pared by 3 bases and J by 2 bases, with 7 bases between. This CDR3 region has 13 residues. CDR1 MNHEY and CDR2 SMNVEV come from the germline V gene (reference sequence). CDR3 region: CASSFSKNYGYTF. The CDR3 DNA reads as TGTGCCAGCAGTTTTTCAAAAAACTATGGCTACACCTTC.

The CDR3 spells CASSPDSMNTEAFF. As DNA, the CDR3 is TGTGCCAGCAGCCCCGACAGCATGAACACTGAAGCTTTCTTT. The chain uses TRBV7-2 and TRBJ1-1; possibly TRBD1 for D (5 bases). The germline V gene has CDR1 SGHTA and CDR2 FQGNSA. The germline V and J ends were trimmed by 5 bases and 0 bases, with 10 bases remaining between them. The CDR3 consists of 14 residues.

The chain uses TRBV3-1 (or the pseudogene TRBV3-2) and TRBJ2-1; D is undetermined. The CDR3 contains 12 residues. CDR1 and CDR2 from the germline V gene are LGHDT and YNNKEL (reference sequence). Deletions cut 6 bases from V and 9 bases from J, with 12 bases between. CDR3: CASRSSTGEQFF. In DNA, the CDR3 is TGTGCCAGCAGGAGCAGCACGGGTGAGCAGTTCTTC.

V is TRBV5-4 and J is TRBJ2-7; tentative D call: TRBD1 (5 bases). The V end lost 1 base, the J end lost 1 base, and 6 bases lay between the germline ends. The germline gives CDR1 SGHNT, CDR2 YYREEE (reference sequence). CDR3 length equals 13 residues. CDR3 region: CASSLQGSYEQYF. The CDR3 nucleotides are TGTGCCAGCAGCTTGCAGGGTTCCTACGAGCAGTACTTC.

The rearrangement joins TRBV15 to TRBJ2-7; possibly TRBD1 for D (5 bases). Germline V gives CDR1 LNHNV, CDR2 YYDKDF (reference sequence). V was cut by 7 bases and J by 2 bases, with 12 bases left in between. CDR3 length: 13 amino acids. CDR3 nucleotide sequence: TGTGCCACCAAGCAGGGCACGACCTACGAGCAGTACTTC. It codes for CATKQGTTYEQYF.

This clone was detected only once. The rearrangement links TRBV27 to TRBJ1-1, with D perhaps TRBD1 (6 bases). V gave up 3 bases and J gave up 1 base, with 9 bases separating them. In germline, CDR1 is MNHEY, CDR2 SMNVEV (reference sequence). This CDR3 has 14 residues. The CDR3 DNA is TGTGCCAGCAGTTTCCTGACAGGGAACACTGAAGCTTTCTTT. Its translation is CASSFLTGNTEAFF.

The rearrangement links TRBV27 to TRBJ2-7; TRBD1 matches 7 bases. Germline V lookup: CDR1 MNHEY, CDR2 SMNVEV (reference sequence). V shed 0 bases, J shed 5 bases, and the junction held 7 bases outside the gene matches. The length of the CDR3 is 15 residues. CDR3 protein: CASSLSAVQGHEQYF. The CDR3 region has the DNA TGTGCCAGCAGTTTATCGGCCGTACAGGGGCACGAGCAGTACTTC.

The V and J genes are TRBV24-1 and TRBJ2-3, with 10 nucleotides matching TRBD1. Germline assignment: CDR1 KGHDR and CDR2 SFDVKD. The CDR3 length is 16 residues. J lost 0 bases, V lost 4 bases, and 3 bases had no gene match. CDR3 bases: TGTGCCACCAGTGACCCGGACAGGGGGAGCACAGATACGCAGTATTTT. Translation gives CATSDPDRGSTDTQYF.

The gene calls are TRBV5-1 and TRBJ2-5; no clear D gene. The CDR3 loop spans 14 amino acids. From germline, CDR1 is SGHRS and CDR2 YFSETQ. V was trimmed by 0 bases and J by 4 bases, leaving 10 bases between them. CDR3 residues: CASSLDLVGETQYF. The CDR3 bases are TGCGCCAGCAGCTTGGATCTGGTCGGAGAGACCCAGTACTTC.

The chain employs TRBV28 and TRBJ2-7, with 7 bases lining up with TRBD1. Germline CDR1 reads MDHEN; CDR2 reads SYDVKM. CDR3 length equals 16 residues. Trimming at V came to 3 bases and at J to 3 bases, leaving 11 bases not matched to a gene. CDR3 region: CASSFSWTGIVYEQYF. The CDR3 DNA sequence: TGTGCCAGCAGTTTCTCCTGGACAGGAATTGTCTACGAGCAGTACTTC.

The chain employs TRBV5-4 and TRBJ1-2; D unresolved. V was shortened by 3 bases and J by 0 bases, with 9 bases between the two germline ends. The germline V gene encodes CDR1 SGHNT and CDR2 YYREEE (reference sequence). CDR3 size: 14 residues. CDR3 residues: CASSWRGANYGYTF. The CDR3 DNA follows: TGTGCCAGCAGCTGGAGAGGCGCTAACTATGGCTACACCTTC.

The chain has TRBV9 and TRBJ1-4; D is unresolved. Trimming pared 0 bases from V and 7 bases from J, leaving 7 bases between. CDR1 and CDR2 from the germline V gene are SGDLS and YYNGEE. The CDR3 has 13 residues. CDR3 protein: CASSVGRGEKLFF. The CDR3 region has the DNA TGTGCCAGCAGCGTAGGGCGGGGTGAAAAACTGTTTTTT.

The chain links TRBV28 to TRBJ1-6; 11 bases align to TRBD1. CDR3 length: 18 residues. Germline-derived CDR1 and CDR2 are MDHEN and SYDVKM. V trimming: 4 bases; J trimming: 7 bases; junction bases outside the gene matches: 12. The CDR3 region has the DNA TGTGCCAGCAGTTCCCCCGGGGACAGGGGGACTGGGAATTCACCCCTCCACTTT. It encodes CASSSPGDRGTGNSPLHF.

The V and J genes are TRBV19 and TRBJ2-7, with 8 bases fitting TRBD1. V dropped 3 bases and J dropped 6; count of bases not matched to a gene: 10. Germline-derived CDR1 and CDR2 are LNHDA and SQIVND (reference sequence). The CDR3 has 15 amino acids. CDR3 protein: CASSIFSQGGREQYF. Written as DNA, the CDR3 is TGTGCCAGTAGTATCTTTTCACAGGGGGGTCGCGAGCAGTACTTC.

The chain couples TRBV4-1 to TRBJ1-6, with a weak D call TRBD1 (5 bases). Trimming shortened V by 6 bases and J by 14 bases, and 17 bases separated the two germline ends. The CDR3 has 13 amino acids. CDR1 is MGHRA and CDR2 is YSYEKL in the germline V gene. In nucleotides, the CDR3 is TGCGCCAGCAGGGGGCCAGTCCTGGGTTCCCTCCACTTT. Translation: CASRGPVLGSLHF.

In this sample, this clone turned up once. Other nucleotide sequences in the sample specify the same CDR3. The gene calls are TRBV18 and TRBJ2-7, with TRBD1 matching over 8 bases. The V and J ends lost 2 bases and 3 bases, in that order; junction bases with no gene match: 3. This CDR3 comprises 14 residues. The germline V gene has CDR1 KGHSH and CDR2 LQKENI. CDR3 amino acids: CASSPRTGSYEQYF. CDR3 DNA sequence: TGTGCCAGCTCACCAAGGACAGGGAGCTACGAGCAGTACTTC. The variable domain in full, with the rest retrieved from reference TRBV18 and TRBJ2-7, is NAGVMQNPRHLVRRRGQEARLRCSPMKGHSHVYWYRQLPEEGLKFMVYLQKENIIDESGMPKERFSAEFPKEGPSILRIQQVVRGDSAAYFCASSPRTGSYEQYFGPGTRLTVT.

V gene TRBV4-3 combines with J gene TRBJ2-7, with D maybe TRBD1 (6 bases). CDR3 length equals 15 residues. The V gene lost 0 bases and the J gene lost 4 bases, with 13 bases spanning the gap. Germline V gene data show CDR1 as LGHNA and CDR2 as YSLEER. The CDR3 sequence is CASSQEGRGPYEQYF. DNA for the CDR3: TGCGCCAGCAGCCAAGAGGGCAGGGGACCTTACGAGCAGTACTTC.

The rearrangement uses TRBV15 and TRBJ2-2; TRBD2 agrees at 8 bases. With 0 bases clipped from V and 1 base from J, the junction kept 7 bases outside the gene matches. The CDR3 extends over 18 amino acids. From germline, CDR1 is LNHNV and CDR2 YYDKDF (reference sequence). CDR3 in DNA: TGTGCCACCAGCAGAGATCCCCTAGCGGGTTTGAACACCGGGGAGCTGTTTTTT. This gives the protein CATSRDPLAGLNTGELFF.

CDR3: CASSLQAGGGTGELFF. As DNA, the CDR3 is TGTGCCAGCAGCTTACAAGCGGGAGGCGGGACCGGGGAGCTGTTTTTT. The chain recombines TRBV11-3 with TRBJ2-2; 9 bases agree with TRBD2. V trimming: 2 bases; J trimming: 5 bases; junction bases outside the gene matches: 6. The CDR3 covers 16 residues. Germline V lookup: CDR1 SGHNT, CDR2 YENEEA.